The 9 T cell receptor beta chains given below trace back to one sample, sequenced in a study of beta chain features in type 1 diabetes. All of the isolated RNA was reverse transcribed, so expressed TCRB transcripts were sequenced. Sequencing used immunoSEQ multiplex PCR; TCRdb keeps in-frame clones, though not all of them. This table holds some 140,000 clones, roughly 10% found once. Study-wide points: In every one of the four CD4+ subsets, TCRB CDR3s were moderately but significantly shorter in Type 1 diabetes patients.

Antigen specificity for these receptors is unknown. Sequencing was carried out using central memory CD4+ T cells from blood. These receptors all stem from a man aged 30-40 years with type 1 diabetes.

The V and J genes are TRBV7-6 and TRBJ1-6; D gene unclear. In germline, CDR1 is SGHVS, CDR2 FNYEAQ. This CDR3 is built from 16 residues. The V and J ends lost 0 bases and 10 bases respectively, with 16 bases between them. The CDR3 DNA sequence: TGTGCCAGCAGCTTAGCCGCAGGCCGGTTTCGCTCACCCCTCCACTTT. This encodes CASSLAAGRFRSPLHF. The full variable domain, its missing parts supplied by reference TRBV7-6 and TRBJ1-6, is GAGVSQSPRYKVTKRGQDVALRCDPISGHVSLYWYRQALGQGPEFLTYFNYEAQQDKSGLPNDRFSAERPEGSISTLTIQRTEQRDSAMYRCASSLAAGRFRSPLHFGNGTRLTVT.

On this clone itself: The junction does not match germline at one end; this may be a read error. V and J are TRBV5-5 and TRBJ1-3; D gene uncertain. This CDR3 comprises 15 residues. Germline V gene data show CDR1 as SGHKS and CDR2 as YYEKEE (reference sequence). The CDR3, as DNA: TGCGCCAGCAGCCAAGAACCCAGTACTGGAAACACCATATATTTT. This encodes CASSQEPSTGNTIYF. The full variable domain, with the rest looked up from reference TRBV5-5 and TRBJ1-3, is DAGVTQSPTHLIKTRGQQVTLRCSPISGHKSVSWYQQVLGQGPQFIFQYYEKEERGRGNFPDRFSARQFPNYSSELNVNALLLGDSALYLCASSQEPSTGNTIYFGEGSWLTVV.

This clone showed up just a few times. The chain carries TRBV7-2 and TRBJ1-2; D call uncertain. The V end was cut by 5 bases, the J end by 0 bases, with 13 bases between. Germline V gene data show CDR1 as SGHTA and CDR2 as FQGNSA. The CDR3 is made up of 15 amino acids. The CDR3 DNA sequence: TGTGCCAGCAGCCAAAGCGTTCCGGCTAACTATGGCTACACCTTC. This codes for CASSQSVPANYGYTF.

This clone was detected only a few times. The V gene is TRBV29-1, the J gene TRBJ1-6; the match to TRBD1 covers 7 bases. There are 13 residues in the CDR3. Trimming cost V 6 bases and J 6 bases; bases outside gene matches: 5. CDR1 SQVTM and CDR2 ANQGSEA come from the germline V gene. The CDR3 DNA reads as TGCAGCGTGAATGAGGGGGCTAATTCACCCCTCCACTTT. Translated: CSVNEGANSPLHF.

In this sample, this clone turned up a few times. CDR3 DNA: TGTGCCAGCAGTAGCTGGGAGGGAAACATTCAGTACTTC. It yields the protein CASSSWEGNIQYF. The rearrangement joins TRBV28 to TRBJ2-4; TRBD2 agrees at 7 bases. The germline V gene has CDR1 MDHEN and CDR2 SYDVKM. V was pared by 5 bases and J by 6 bases, with 4 bases of the junction left unmatched. The CDR3 is made up of 13 amino acids.

V is TRBV9 and J is TRBJ2-7, with D possibly TRBD1 on 6 matching bases. The CDR3 loop spans 15 amino acids. V lost 1 base to trimming and J lost 7 bases, with 18 bases between them. Per germline, CDR1 SGDLS and CDR2 YYNGEE. CDR3 nucleotide sequence: TGTGCCAGCAGCGTATGGGGACATGATTATGAGGAGCAGTACTTC. Translation gives CASSVWGHDYEEQYF. Using reference TRBV9 and TRBJ2-7 for the parts outside the CDR3, the full variable domain is DSGVTQTPKHLITATGQRVTLRCSPRSGDLSVYWYQQSLDQGLQFLIQYYNGEERAKGNILERFSAQQFPDLHSELNLSSLELGDSALYFCASSVWGHDYEEQYFGPGTRLTVT.

This clone has a handful of counts. The CDR3 bases are TGCGCCAGCTGCCCCGGGACACCTTCCTACGAGCAGTACTTC. Residues: CASCPGTPSYEQYF. V and J are TRBV5-1 and TRBJ2-7; tentatively, D is TRBD1 (6 bases). Trimming stripped 7 bases from V and 1 base from J, with 15 bases between. The CDR3 covers 14 residues. CDR1 is SGHRS and CDR2 is YFSETQ in the germline V gene.

There are a few counts of this clone. The J gene is TRBJ2-5, the V gene TRBV28, with 9 bases fitting TRBD1. The CDR3 totals 15 residues. The germline V gene has CDR1 MDHEN and CDR2 SYDVKM. V lost 7 bases and J lost 2; bases outside the gene matches: 8. The CDR3 region is CASISGTGIQETQYF. The CDR3 bases are TGTGCCAGCATTTCCGGGACAGGGATACAAGAGACCCAGTACTTC. The variable domain in full, with the rest retrieved from reference TRBV28 and TRBJ2-5, is DVKVTQSSRYLVKRTGEKVFLECVQDMDHENMFWYRQDPGLGLRLIYFSYDVKMKEKGDIPEGYSVSREKKERFSLILESASTNQTSMYLCASISGTGIQETQYFGPGTRLLVL.

This clone turned up a few times. The V call is TRBV18, the J call TRBJ1-1; weak D call: TRBD1 (5 bases). Germline V gene lookup returns CDR1 KGHSH and CDR2 LQKENI. This CDR3 contains 14 residues. Trimming removed 5 bases at V and 5 bases at J, with 15 bases between. The CDR3 DNA is TGTGCCAGCTCAGCCCCCCAGGGTAGTACTGAAGCTTTCTTT. Its translation: CASSAPQGSTEAFF.